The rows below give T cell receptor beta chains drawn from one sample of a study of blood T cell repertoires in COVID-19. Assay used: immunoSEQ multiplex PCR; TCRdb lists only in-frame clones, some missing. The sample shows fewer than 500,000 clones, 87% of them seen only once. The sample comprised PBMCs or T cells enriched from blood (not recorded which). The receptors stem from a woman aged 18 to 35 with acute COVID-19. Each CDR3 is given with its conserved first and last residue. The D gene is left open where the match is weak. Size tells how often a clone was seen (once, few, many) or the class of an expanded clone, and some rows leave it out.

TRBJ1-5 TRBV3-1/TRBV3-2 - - CASSQGGVSNQPQHF TGTGCCAGCAGCCAAGGGGGGGTGAGCAATCAGCCCCAGCATTTT
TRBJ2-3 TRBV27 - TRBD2 CASSSSRGRGDTQYF TGTGCCAGCAGTTCCTCTCGCGGGAGAGGAGATACGCAGTATTTT
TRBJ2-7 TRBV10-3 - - CAIKNQQGYEQYF TGTGCCATCAAAAATCAACAGGGCTACGAGCAGTACTTC
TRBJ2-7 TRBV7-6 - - CASSLESGYTYEQYF TGTGCCAGCAGCTTAGAATCAGGGTATACCTACGAGCAGTACTTC
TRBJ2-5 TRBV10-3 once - CAISELETQYF TGTGCCATCAGTGAGCTAGAGACCCAGTACTTC
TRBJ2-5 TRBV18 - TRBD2 CASSPNPERGETQYF TGTGCCAGCTCACCAAATCCGGAGCGGGGGGAGACCCAGTACTTC
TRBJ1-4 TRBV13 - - CASSLRIGRWGNEKLFF TGTGCCAGCAGCTTAAGAATTGGGAGGTGGGGTAATGAAAAACTGTTTTTT
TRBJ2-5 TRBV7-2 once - CASSLAGVKETQYF TGTGCCAGCAGCTTAGCGGGAGTTAAAGAGACCCAGTACTTC
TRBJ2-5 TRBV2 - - CASSELGAQETQYF TGTGCCAGCAGTGAACTGGGGGCCCAAGAGACCCAGTACTTC
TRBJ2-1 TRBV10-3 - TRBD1 CAIRRDRAEASYNEQFF TGTGCCATCAGGAGGGACAGGGCGGAGGCCTCCTACAATGAGCAGTTCTTC
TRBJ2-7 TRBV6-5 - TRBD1 CASSTGTGREQYF TGTGCCAGCAGTACGGGGACAGGGCGTGAGCAGTACTTC
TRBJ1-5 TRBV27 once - CASSPWIVQSNQPQHF TGTGCCAGCAGCCCCTGGATTGTACAGAGCAATCAGCCCCAGCATTTT
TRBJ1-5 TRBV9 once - CASSSPGQPQHF TGTGCCAGCAGCTCCCCCGGTCAGCCCCAGCATTTT
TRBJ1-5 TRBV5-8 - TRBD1 CASSTGTGVWSNQPQHF TGTGCCAGCAGCACCGGGACAGGGGTGTGGAGCAATCAGCCCCAGCATTTT
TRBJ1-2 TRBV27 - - CASGGRKGYTF TGTGCCAGCGGAGGGAGGAAGGGCTACACCTTC
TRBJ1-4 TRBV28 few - CASSPRTVSFFF TGTGCCAGCAGTCCGAGGACAGTAAGCTTCTTTTTT
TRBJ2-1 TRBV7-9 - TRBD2 CASSFEREGNEQFF TGTGCCAGCAGCTTTGAGCGGGAGGGCAATGAGCAGTTCTTC
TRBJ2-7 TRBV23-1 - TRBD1 CASSHPSGQGAIYEQYF TGCGCCAGCAGTCACCCCTCCGGACAGGGGGCGATCTACGAGCAGTACTTC
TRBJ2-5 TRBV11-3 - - CASSLGQAMGETQYF TGTGCCAGCAGCTTAGGACAGGCTATGGGGGAGACCCAGTACTTC
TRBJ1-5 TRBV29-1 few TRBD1 CSVGRGNQPQHF TGCAGCGTTGGCAGGGGGAATCAGCCCCAGCATTTT
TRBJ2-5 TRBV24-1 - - CATSARTAQETQYF TGTGCCACCAGTGCCCGGACAGCGCAAGAGACCCAGTACTTC
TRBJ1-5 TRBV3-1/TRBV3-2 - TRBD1 CASSRGTVNQPQHF TGTGCCAGCAGCCGAGGGACAGTAAATCAGCCCCAGCATTTT
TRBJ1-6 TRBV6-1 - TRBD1 CASSERSRTGGAIYNSPLHF TGTGCCAGCAGTGAACGTTCCCGGACAGGAGGGGCAATTTATAATTCACCCCTCCACTTT
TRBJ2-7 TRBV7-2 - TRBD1 CASSSDRTYEQYF TGTGCCAGCAGCTCGGACAGGACCTACGAGCAGTACTTC
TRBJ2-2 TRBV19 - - CASIPDSDGAGELFF TGTGCCAGTATCCCCGACTCGGACGGGGCCGGGGAGCTGTTTTTT
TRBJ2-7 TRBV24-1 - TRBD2 CATSDSTSGNYEQYF TGTGCCACCAGTGATTCGACTAGCGGGAACTACGAGCAGTACTTC
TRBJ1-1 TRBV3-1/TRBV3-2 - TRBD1 CASSQLPFDRGVRTEAFF TGTGCCAGCAGCCAACTACCGTTTGACAGGGGAGTACGCACTGAAGCTTTCTTT
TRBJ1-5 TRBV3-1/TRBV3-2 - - CASSQDSSRNQPQHF TGTGCCAGCAGCCAAGATAGCAGTAGGAATCAGCCCCAGCATTTT
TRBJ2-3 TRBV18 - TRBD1 CASSPGQGRGPDTQYF TGTGCCAGCTCACCCGGACAGGGAAGGGGCCCAGATACGCAGTATTTT
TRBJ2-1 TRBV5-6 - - CASSLARVEFF TGTGCCAGCAGCTTGGCGCGGGTTGAGTTCTTC
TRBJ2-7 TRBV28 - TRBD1 CASSYRDRGYEQYF TGTGCCAGCAGTTACCGGGACAGGGGGTACGAGCAGTACTTC
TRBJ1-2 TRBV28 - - CASSLRSINYGYTF TGTGCCAGCAGTTTACGAAGCATTAACTATGGCTACACCTTC
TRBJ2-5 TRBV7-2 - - CASSLRSLIGEETQYF TGTGCCAGCAGCTTAAGGTCTTTGATAGGGGAAGAGACCCAGTACTTC
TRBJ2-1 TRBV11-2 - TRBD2 CASSPISPSGRANEQFF TGTGCCAGCAGCCCAATAAGTCCTAGCGGGAGGGCCAATGAGCAGTTCTTC
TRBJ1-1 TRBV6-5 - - CASSYQGTGESEAFF TGTGCCAGCAGTTATCAAGGGACGGGAGAGTCAGAAGCTTTCTTT
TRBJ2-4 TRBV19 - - CASSTTVKNIQYF TGTGCCAGTAGTACAACAGTCAAAAACATTCAGTACTTC
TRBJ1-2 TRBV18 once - CASSPFTDDGYTF TGTGCCAGCTCACCCTTCACAGACGATGGCTACACCTTC
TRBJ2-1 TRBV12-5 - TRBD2 CASGLATSGMEDEQFF TGTGCTAGTGGTTTGGCGACTAGCGGGATGGAGGATGAGCAGTTCTTC
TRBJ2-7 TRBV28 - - CASSNYEQYF TGTGCCAGCAGCAACTACGAGCAGTACTTC
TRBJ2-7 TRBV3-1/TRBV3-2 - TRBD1 CASSKGQAYEQYF TGTGCCAGCAGCAAAGGACAGGCCTACGAGCAGTACTTC
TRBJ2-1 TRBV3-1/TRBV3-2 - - CASSQERARQFF TGTGCCAGCAGCCAAGAGAGGGCAAGGCAGTTCTTC
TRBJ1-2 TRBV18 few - CASSLEYGYTF TGTGCCAGCTCTTTGGAGTATGGCTACACCTTC
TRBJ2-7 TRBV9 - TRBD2 CASSVGTSGRRGEQYF TGTGCCAGCAGCGTAGGGACTAGCGGGAGGAGGGGCGAGCAGTACTTC
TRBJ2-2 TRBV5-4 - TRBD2 CASSPREGNTGELFF TGTGCCAGCAGCCCCAGGGAGGGAAACACCGGGGAGCTGTTTTTT
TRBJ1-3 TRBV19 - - CASSFGNTIYF TGTGCCAGTAGCTTCGGAAACACCATATATTTT
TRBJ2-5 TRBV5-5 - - CASSLSFSYQETQYF TGTGCCAGCAGCCTAAGTTTCTCGTACCAAGAGACCCAGTACTTC
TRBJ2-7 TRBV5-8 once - CASNRKGYEQYF TGTGCCAGCAACCGGAAGGGGTACGAGCAGTACTTC
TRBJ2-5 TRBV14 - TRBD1 CASSQGDRGLQETQYF TGTGCCAGCAGCCAAGGGGACAGGGGTCTCCAAGAGACCCAGTACTTC